The 7 T cell receptor beta chains below were found in one sample sequenced in a study of shared clonotypes between healthy human individuals. Assay: immunoSEQ multiplex PCR; the TCRdb copy retains only in-frame clones and omits some. The sample includes 800,000 to 1,200,000 clones, 78% of them seen just once. Sequencing used memory CD4+ T cells from PBMCs. Noted subset: CD45RA-negative fraction. These receptors all stem from a man younger than 35 in good health. Some clones in this sample may be carry-over from other donors' samples.

V and J are TRBV28 and TRBJ1-4; maybe TRBD1 (5 bases). Germline values: CDR1 MDHEN, CDR2 SYDVKM. CDR3 size: 14 residues. Deletions cut 4 bases from V and 6 bases from J, with 12 bases between. CDR3 loop: CASSSPGTDEKLFF. The CDR3 DNA reads TGTGCCAGCAGTTCCCCGGGGACTGATGAAAAACTGTTTTTT.

The chain combines TRBV7-9 with TRBJ2-3; 11 bases map to TRBD2. Germline values: CDR1 SEHNR, CDR2 FQNEAQ (reference sequence). Trimming removed 1 base from V and 5 bases from J; junction bases left unmatched: 5. The CDR3 totals 16 residues. The CDR3 coding sequence is TGTGCCAGCAGCTTAGGGACTAGCGGGCTGGTAGATACGCAGTATTTT. The encoded protein is CASSLGTSGLVDTQYF.

This clone has a handful of counts. The chain is built from TRBV6-5 and TRBJ1-1, with 12 nucleotides matching TRBD1. Germline trimming cut 9 bases from V and 4 bases from J; bases unmatched to any gene: 9. Germline-derived CDR1 and CDR2 are MNHEY and SVGAGI. CDR3 length equals 15 residues. DNA for the CDR3: TGTGCCAGGGTCCGGGACAGGGGGCGAGGCACTGAAGCTTTCTTT. Its translation: CARVRDRGRGTEAFF.

The chain combines TRBV18 with TRBJ1-2; TRBD1 matches at 8 bases. Trimming cost V 2 bases and J 7 bases; bases outside gene matches: 3. Germline V gene data show CDR1 as KGHSH and CDR2 as LQKENI. CDR3 length equals 13 residues. CDR3 protein: CASSPRTGLGYTF. In nucleotides, the CDR3 is TGTGCCAGCTCACCAAGGACAGGGCTTGGCTACACCTTC.

With respect to this clone: This CDR3 is also generated by other DNA sequences in the sample. This chain links TRBV7-8 with TRBJ1-1; unclear D gene. Germline V gives CDR1 SGHVS, CDR2 FQNEAQ. The CDR3 is 13 amino acids. V was clipped by 2 bases and J by 0 bases, with 4 bases between them. DNA for the CDR3: TGTGCCAGCAGCTTAACGATGAACACTGAAGCTTTCTTT. Its protein is CASSLTMNTEAFF.

The genes are TRBV11-3 and TRBJ2-1; D unclear. The CDR3 length is 12 residues. V lost 3 bases and J lost 9, with 9 bases in between. Germline V lookup: CDR1 SGHNT, CDR2 YENEEA. CDR3 in DNA: TGTGCCAGCAGCTTGAACCTAGGTGAGCAGTTCTTC. It encodes CASSLNLGEQFF. Based on the CDR3 plus reference TRBV11-3 and TRBJ2-1, the full variable domain is EAGVVQSPRYKIIEKKQPVAFWCNPISGHNTLYWYLQNLGQGPELLIRYENEEAVDDSQLPKDRFSAERLKGVDSTLKIQPAELGDSAVYLCASSLNLGEQFFGPGTRLTVL.

In the case of this clone: This is likely a read error, given that the CDR3 carries no conserved phenylalanine or tryptophan at its end. Because the CDR3's place on the DNA is in doubt, the DNA is left out and the CDR3 is given as listed by TCRdb. The genes are TRBV11-2 and TRBJ2-7. Per germline, CDR1 SGHAT and CDR2 FQNNGV. The CDR3 is made up of 13 amino acids, end residues included. The CDR3 is CASSPLGLGPLGI.